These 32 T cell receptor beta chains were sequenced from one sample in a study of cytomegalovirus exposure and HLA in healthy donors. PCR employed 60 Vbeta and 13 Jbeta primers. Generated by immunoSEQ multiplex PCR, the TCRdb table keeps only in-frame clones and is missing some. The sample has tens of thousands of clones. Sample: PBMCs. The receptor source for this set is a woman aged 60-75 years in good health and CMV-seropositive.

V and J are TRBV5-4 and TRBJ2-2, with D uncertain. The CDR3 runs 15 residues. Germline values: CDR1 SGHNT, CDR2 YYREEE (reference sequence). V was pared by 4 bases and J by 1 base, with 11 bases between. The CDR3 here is CASSRSSVNTGELFF. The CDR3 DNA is TGTGCCAGCAGCCGTTCGTCGGTGAACACCGGGGAGCTGTTTTTT.

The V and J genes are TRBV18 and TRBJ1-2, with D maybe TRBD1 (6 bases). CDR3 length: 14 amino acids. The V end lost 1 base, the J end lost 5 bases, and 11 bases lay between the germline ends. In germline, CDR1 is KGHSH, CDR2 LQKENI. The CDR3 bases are TGTGCCAGCTCACCACTAAAGGGGGTATATGGCTACACCTTC. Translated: CASSPLKGVYGYTF.

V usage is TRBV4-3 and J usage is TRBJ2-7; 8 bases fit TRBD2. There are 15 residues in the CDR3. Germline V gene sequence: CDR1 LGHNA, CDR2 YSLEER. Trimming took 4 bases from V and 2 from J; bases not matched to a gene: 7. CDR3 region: CASSPGGTGAYEQYF. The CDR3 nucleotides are TGCGCCAGCAGCCCGGGGGGGACGGGCGCCTACGAGCAGTACTTC.

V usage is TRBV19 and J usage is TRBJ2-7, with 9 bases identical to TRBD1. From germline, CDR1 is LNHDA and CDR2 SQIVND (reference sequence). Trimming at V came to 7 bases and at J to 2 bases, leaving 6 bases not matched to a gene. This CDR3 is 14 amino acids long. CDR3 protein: CASTPGTGTYEQYF. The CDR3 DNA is TGTGCCAGTACTCCCGGGACAGGGACCTACGAGCAGTACTTC.

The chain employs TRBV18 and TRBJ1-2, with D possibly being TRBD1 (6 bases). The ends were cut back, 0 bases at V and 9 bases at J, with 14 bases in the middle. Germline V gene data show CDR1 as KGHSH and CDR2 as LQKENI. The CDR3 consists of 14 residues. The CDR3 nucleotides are TGTGCCAGCTCACCACCGGGGGCGTCCGCTAGCTACACCTTC. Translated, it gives CASSPPGASASYTF.

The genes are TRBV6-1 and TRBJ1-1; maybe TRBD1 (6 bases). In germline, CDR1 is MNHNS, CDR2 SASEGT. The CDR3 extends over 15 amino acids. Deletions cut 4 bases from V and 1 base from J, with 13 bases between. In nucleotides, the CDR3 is TGTGCCAGCAGTGTTGAAGGACAGAGGAACACTGAAGCTTTCTTT. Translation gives CASSVEGQRNTEAFF.

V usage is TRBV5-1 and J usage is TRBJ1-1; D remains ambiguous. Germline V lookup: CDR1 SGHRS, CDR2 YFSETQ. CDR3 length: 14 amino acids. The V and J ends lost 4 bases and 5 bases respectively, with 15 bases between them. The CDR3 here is CASSATGRMTEAFF. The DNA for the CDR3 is TGCGCCAGCAGCGCGACGGGGAGAATGACTGAAGCTTTCTTT.

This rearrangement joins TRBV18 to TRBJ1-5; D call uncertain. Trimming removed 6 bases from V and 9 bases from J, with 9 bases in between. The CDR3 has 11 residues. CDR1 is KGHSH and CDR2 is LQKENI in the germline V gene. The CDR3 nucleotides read TGTGCCAGCTCCGGTGACACGCCCCAGCATTTT. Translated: CASSGDTPQHF. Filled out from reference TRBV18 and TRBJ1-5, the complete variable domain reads NAGVMQNPRHLVRRRGQEARLRCSPMKGHSHVYWYRQLPEEGLKFMVYLQKENIIDESGMPKERFSAEFPKEGPSILRIQQVVRGDSAAYFCASSGDTPQHFGDGTRLSIL.

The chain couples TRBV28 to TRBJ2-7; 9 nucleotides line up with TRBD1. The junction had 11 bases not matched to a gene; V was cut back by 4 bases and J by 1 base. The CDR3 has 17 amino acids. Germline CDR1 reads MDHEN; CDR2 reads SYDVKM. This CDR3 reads CASSSPRRTGVSYEQYF. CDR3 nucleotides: TGTGCCAGCAGTTCCCCCCGGAGGACAGGGGTGTCCTACGAGCAGTACTTC.

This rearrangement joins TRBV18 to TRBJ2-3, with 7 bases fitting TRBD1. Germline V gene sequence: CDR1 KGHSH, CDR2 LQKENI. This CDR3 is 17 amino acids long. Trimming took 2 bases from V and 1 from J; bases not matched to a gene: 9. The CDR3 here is CASSPGAPGTGTDTQYF. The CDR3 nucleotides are TGTGCCAGCTCACCAGGAGCCCCCGGGACAGGCACAGATACGCAGTATTTT.

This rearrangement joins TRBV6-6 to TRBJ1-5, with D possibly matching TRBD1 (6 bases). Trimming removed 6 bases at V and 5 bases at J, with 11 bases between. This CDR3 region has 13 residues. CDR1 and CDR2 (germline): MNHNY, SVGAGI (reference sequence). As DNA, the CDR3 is TGTGCCAGCAGCTTACAGGGAGATCAGCCCCAGCATTTT. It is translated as CASSLQGDQPQHF.

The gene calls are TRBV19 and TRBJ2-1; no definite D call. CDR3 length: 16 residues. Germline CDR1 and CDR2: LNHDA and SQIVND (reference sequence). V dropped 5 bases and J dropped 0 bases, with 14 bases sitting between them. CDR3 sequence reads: CASSSRGSYSYNEQFF. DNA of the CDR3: TGTGCCAGTAGTTCCCGAGGATCATACTCCTACAATGAGCAGTTCTTC.

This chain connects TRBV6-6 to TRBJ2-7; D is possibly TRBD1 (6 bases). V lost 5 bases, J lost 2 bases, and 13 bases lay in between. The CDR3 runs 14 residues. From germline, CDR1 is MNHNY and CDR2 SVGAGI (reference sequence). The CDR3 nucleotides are TGTGCCAGCAGTCTCAGACAGGACGCCTACGAGCAGTACTTC. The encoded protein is CASSLRQDAYEQYF.

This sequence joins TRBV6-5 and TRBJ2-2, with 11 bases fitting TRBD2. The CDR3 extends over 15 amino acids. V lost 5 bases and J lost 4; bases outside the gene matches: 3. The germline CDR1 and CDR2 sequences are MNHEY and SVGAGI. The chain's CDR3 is CASSLAGGPTGELFF. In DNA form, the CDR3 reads TGTGCCAGCAGTCTAGCGGGGGGACCCACCGGGGAGCTGTTTTTT.

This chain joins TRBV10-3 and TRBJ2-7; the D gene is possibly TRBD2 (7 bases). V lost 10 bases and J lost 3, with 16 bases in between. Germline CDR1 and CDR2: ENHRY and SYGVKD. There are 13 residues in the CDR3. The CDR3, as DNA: TGTGCCACCTCCGGGGGGCAAGGCTACGAGCAGTACTTC. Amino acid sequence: CATSGGQGYEQYF.

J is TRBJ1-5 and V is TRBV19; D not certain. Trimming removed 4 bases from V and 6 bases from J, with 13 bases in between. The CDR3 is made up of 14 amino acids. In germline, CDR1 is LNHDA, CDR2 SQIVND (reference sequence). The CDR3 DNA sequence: TGTGCCAGTAGTAACACCGGGAGATTTCAGCCCCAGCATTTT. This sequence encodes CASSNTGRFQPQHF.

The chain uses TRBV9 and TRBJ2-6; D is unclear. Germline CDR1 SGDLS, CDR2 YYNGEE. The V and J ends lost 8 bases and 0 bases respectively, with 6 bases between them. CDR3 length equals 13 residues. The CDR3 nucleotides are TGTGCCAGTCGGAGCTCTGGGGCCAACGTCCTGACTTTC. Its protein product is CASRSSGANVLTF. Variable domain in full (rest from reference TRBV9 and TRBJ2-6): DSGVTQTPKHLITATGQRVTLRCSPRSGDLSVYWYQQSLDQGLQFLIQYYNGEERAKGNILERFSAQQFPDLHSELNLSSLELGDSALYFCASRSSGANVLTFGAGSRLTVL.

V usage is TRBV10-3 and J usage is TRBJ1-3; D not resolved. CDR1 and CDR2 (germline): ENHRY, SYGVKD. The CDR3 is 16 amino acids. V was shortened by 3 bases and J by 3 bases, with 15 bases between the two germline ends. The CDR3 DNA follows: TGTGCCATCAGTGACAGCAGAGGGCTCGGTGGAAACACCATATATTTT. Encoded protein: CAISDSRGLGGNTIYF.

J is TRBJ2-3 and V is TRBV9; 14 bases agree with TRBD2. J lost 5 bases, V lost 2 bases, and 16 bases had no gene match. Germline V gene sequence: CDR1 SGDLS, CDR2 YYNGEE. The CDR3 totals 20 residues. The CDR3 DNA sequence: TGTGCCAGCAGCGTCCGGACTAGCGGGGGGCCCTCTATCCTATTAGATACGCAGTATTTT. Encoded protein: CASSVRTSGGPSILLDTQYF.

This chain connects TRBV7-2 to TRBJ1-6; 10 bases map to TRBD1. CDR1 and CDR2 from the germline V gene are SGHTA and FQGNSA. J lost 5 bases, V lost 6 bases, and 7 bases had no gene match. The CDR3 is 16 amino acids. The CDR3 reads CASRKSGTGDNSPLHF. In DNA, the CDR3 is TGTGCCAGCAGAAAATCCGGGACAGGGGATAATTCACCCCTCCACTTT.

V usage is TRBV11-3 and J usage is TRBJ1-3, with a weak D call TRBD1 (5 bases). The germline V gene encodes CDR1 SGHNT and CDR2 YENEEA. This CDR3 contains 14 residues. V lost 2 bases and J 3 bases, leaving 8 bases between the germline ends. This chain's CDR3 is CASSLIRGGNTIYF. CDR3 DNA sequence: TGTGCCAGCAGCTTAATAAGGGGTGGAAACACCATATATTTT.

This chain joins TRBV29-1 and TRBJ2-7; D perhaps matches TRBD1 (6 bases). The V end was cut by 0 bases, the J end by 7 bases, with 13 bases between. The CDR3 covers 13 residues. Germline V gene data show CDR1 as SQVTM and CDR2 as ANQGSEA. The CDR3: CSVEDGGRVEQYF. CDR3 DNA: TGCAGCGTTGAAGATGGGGGCAGGGTGGAGCAGTACTTC.

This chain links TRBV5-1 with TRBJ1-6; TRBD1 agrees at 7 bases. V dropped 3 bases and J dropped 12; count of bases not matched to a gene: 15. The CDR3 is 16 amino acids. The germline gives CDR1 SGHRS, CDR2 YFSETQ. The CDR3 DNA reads TGCGCCAGCAGCTCAAACCGGGGACAGTTTCTTGGACCCCTCCACTTT. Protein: CASSSNRGQFLGPLHF.

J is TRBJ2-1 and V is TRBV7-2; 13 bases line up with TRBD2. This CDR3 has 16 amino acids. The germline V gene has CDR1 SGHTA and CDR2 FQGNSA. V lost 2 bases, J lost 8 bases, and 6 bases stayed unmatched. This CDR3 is CASSLLGLAGVDEQFF. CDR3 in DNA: TGTGCCAGCAGCTTATTAGGACTAGCGGGGGTGGATGAGCAGTTCTTC.

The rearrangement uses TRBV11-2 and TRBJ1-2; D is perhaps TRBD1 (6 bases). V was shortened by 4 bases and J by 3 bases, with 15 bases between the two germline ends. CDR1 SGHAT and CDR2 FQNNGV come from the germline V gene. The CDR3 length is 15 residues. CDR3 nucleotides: TGTGCCAGCAGCTCTACAGGGTACGAGTACTATGGCTACACCTTC. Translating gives CASSSTGYEYYGYTF.

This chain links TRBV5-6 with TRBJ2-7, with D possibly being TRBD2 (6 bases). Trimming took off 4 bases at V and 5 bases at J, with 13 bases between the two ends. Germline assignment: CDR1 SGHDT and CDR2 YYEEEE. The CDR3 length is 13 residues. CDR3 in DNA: TGTGCCAGCAGCCACCACGGAGGGGACGAGCAGTACTTC. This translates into CASSHHGGDEQYF.

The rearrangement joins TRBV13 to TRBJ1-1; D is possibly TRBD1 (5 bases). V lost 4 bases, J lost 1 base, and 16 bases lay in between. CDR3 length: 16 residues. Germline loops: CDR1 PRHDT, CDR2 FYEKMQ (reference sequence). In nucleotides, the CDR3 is TGTGCCAGCAGCTCCAAGCCAGACAGTTCGAACACTGAAGCTTTCTTT. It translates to CASSSKPDSSNTEAFF.

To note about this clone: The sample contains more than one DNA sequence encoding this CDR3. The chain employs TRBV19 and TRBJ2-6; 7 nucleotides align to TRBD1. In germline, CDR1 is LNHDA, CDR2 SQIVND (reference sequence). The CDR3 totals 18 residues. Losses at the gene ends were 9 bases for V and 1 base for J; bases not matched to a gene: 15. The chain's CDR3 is CASHRVWAGGSGANVLTF. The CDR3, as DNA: TGTGCCAGCCACCGTGTTTGGGCAGGGGGATCTGGGGCCAACGTCCTGACTTTC.

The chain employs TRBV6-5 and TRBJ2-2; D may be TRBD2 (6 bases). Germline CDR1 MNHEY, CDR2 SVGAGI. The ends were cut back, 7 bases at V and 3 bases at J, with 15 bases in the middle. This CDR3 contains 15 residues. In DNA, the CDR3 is TGTGCCAGCACCCGAGCGGGCGTGGACACCGGGGAGCTGTTTTTT. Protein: CASTRAGVDTGELFF.

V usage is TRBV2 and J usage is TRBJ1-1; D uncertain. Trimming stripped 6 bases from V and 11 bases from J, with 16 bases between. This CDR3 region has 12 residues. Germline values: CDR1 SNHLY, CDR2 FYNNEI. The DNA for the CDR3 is TGTGCCAGCAGCCCCGGGAGGAGAGAGGCTTTCTTT. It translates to CASSPGRREAFF.

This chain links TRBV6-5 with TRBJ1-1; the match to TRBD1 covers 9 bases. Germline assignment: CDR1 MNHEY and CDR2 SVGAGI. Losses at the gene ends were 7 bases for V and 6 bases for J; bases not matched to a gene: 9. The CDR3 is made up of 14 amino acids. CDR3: CASTSTGGVAEAFF. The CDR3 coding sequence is TGTGCCAGCACCTCGACAGGGGGTGTAGCTGAAGCTTTCTTT.

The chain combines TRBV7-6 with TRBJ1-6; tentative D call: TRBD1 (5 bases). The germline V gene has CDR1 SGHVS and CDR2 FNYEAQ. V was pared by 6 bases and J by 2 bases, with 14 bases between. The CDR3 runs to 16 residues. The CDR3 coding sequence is TGTGCCAGCAGTCAAGGGGTTGTTACCTATAATTCACCCCTCCACTTT. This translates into CASSQGVVTYNSPLHF. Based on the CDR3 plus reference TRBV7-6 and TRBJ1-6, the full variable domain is GAGVSQSPRYKVTKRGQDVALRCDPISGHVSLYWYRQALGQGPEFLTYFNYEAQQDKSGLPNDRFSAERPEGSISTLTIQRTEQRDSAMYRCASSQGVVTYNSPLHFGNGTRLTVT.